This T cell receptor (beta chain) comes out of a study of T cell responses to AZD1222 COVID-19 vaccine. Study-wide findings and caveats: At baseline, just a handful of AZD1222 recipients tested seropositive.

Concerning this clone: Its specificity is not known. Other DNA sequences in this sample translate to the same CDR3.

The germline V and J ends were trimmed by 4 bases and 5 bases, with 5 bases remaining between them. The CDR3 contains 11 residues. Germline CDR1 is MDHEN and CDR2 is SYDVKM. Sequencing was performed with immunoSEQ multiplex PCR; in TCRdb, only in-frame clones are kept and a portion is missing. Found here are 55,000 to 75,000 clones, more than 65% of them singletons; the top ten hold around 25%. The rearrangement links TRBV28 to TRBJ1-2; no clear D gene. Here the sequenced sample was peripheral blood, taken on day 0 of MenACWY control vaccination. The TCR originated in an adult in good health. CDR3 DNA: TGTGCCAGCAGTTCCAGGTATGGCTACACCTTC. Its protein is CASSSRYGYTF.